The present TCR beta chain was sequenced within a study of cytomegalovirus exposure and HLA in healthy donors. Study details: The early release's HLA-typed donors yielded approximately 82 million unique TCRs.

The PCR contained 60 Vbeta and 13 Jbeta primers. Sequencing was performed with immunoSEQ multiplex PCR; in TCRdb, only in-frame clones are kept and a portion is missing. The table records about 150,000 clones, roughly 10% of them present only once. Study outcomes and limitations: Available immune exposure information covered CMV serostatus only. In a later analysis, V- and J-gene trimming of beta chains associated with a DCLRE1C missense variant, replicated independently.

There are 12 residues in the CDR3. V gave up 2 bases and J gave up 5 bases, with 7 bases separating them. Germline V lookup: CDR1 SGHDT, CDR2 YYEEEE. This clone was seen a handful of times. What it recognizes is unknown. This rearrangement joins TRBV5-6 to TRBJ1-1; possibly TRBD1 for D (5 bases). Sequenced sample: PBMCs. This sequence was found in a man aged 45 to 65 in good health and CMV-seronegative. For the CDR3, the DNA is TGTGCCAGCAGCTTCGGGGGGACTGAAGCTTTCTTT. Translating it yields CASSFGGTEAFF. Based on the CDR3 plus reference TRBV5-6 and TRBJ1-1, the full variable domain is DAGVTQSPTHLIKTRGQQVTLRCSPKSGHDTVSWYQQALGQGPQFIFQYYEEEERQRGNFPDRFSGHQFPNYSSELNVNALLLGDSALYLCASSFGGTEAFFGQGTRLTVV.